This T cell receptor (beta chain) came from a study of blood T cell repertoires in COVID-19. Study as a whole: Sample material is recorded as cDNA or gDNA derived from T cells, B-cell-depleted T cells, or PBMCs.

Sequenced by immunoSEQ multiplex PCR; TCRdb stores in-frame clones only, minus some. Counted here are over 200,000 clones, 85% to 90% occurring once; the ten biggest clones make up 15% to 18%. Germline CDR1 and CDR2: MDHEN and SYDVKM. The J segment lost 6 bases and the V segment lost 5 bases, leaving 2 bases of the junction unmatched. The CDR3 covers 13 residues. This TCR derives from a man aged 18 to 30 who had recovered from COVID-19. The rearrangement uses TRBV28 and TRBJ1-2; 11 nucleotides match TRBD1. Sequences were obtained from PBMCs or T cells enriched from blood (not recorded which). CDR3 amino acids: CASSPGQGDGYTF. CDR3 sequence (DNA): TGTGCCAGCAGTCCGGGACAGGGGGATGGCTACACCTTC.